These 9 T cell receptor beta chains originate from one sample sequenced in a study of T cells in Graves' hyperthyroidism and ophthalmopathy. What was amplified from RNA transcripts were TCR beta CDR3 regions. HTBI primers drove first-round RT-PCR of the TCR CDR3. TCRdb recomputed calls from the multiplex PCR reads with MiXCR, one row per CDR3 protein. The sample holds about 96,000 distinct CDR3 sequences, under 65% seen once. Sequencing was performed on blood. The source is a middle-aged woman with Graves' hyperthyroidism.

This clonotype was counted at least ten times. The chain couples TRBV20-1 to TRBJ1-2, with D possibly TRBD1 on 5 matching bases. Germline loops: CDR1 DFQATT, CDR2 SNEGSKA (reference sequence). The CDR3 covers 11 residues. In nucleotides, the CDR3 is TGCAGCACTGGGGGGGGTACAGGCTACACCTTC. It yields the protein CSTGGGTGYTF.

As for this clonotype: A much larger clone differs by one base, so this may be a read error. The V gene is TRBV6-1, the J gene TRBJ1-2; no clear D. V lost 4 bases to trimming and J lost 8 bases, with 11 bases between them. CDR1 and CDR2 (germline): MNHNS, SASEGT. This CDR3 spans 12 amino acids. CDR3 residues: CASSGPSGGYTF. The DNA for the CDR3 is TGTGCCAGCAGTGGGCCTTCCGGAGGCTACACCTTC.

In its sample, this clonotype was seen a few times. The V and J genes are TRBV25-1 and TRBJ1-2; D is uncertain. The germline CDR1 and CDR2 sequences are MGHDK and SYGVNS. The ends were cut back, 3 bases at V and 3 bases at J, with 8 bases in the middle. The CDR3 length is 13 residues. The CDR3 here is CASSDGIDYGYTF. The CDR3 DNA reads TGTGCCAGCAGTGACGGGATCGACTATGGCTACACCTTC.

This clonotype was recorded many times. The chain links TRBV20-1 to TRBJ2-7; TRBD2 is a possible D gene (6 bases). Germline CDR1 DFQATT, CDR2 SNEGSKA (reference sequence). With 5 bases removed from V and 4 bases from J, the gap between germline ends came to 12 bases. The CDR3 is 12 residues long. The chain's CDR3 is CSAEVGRYEQYF. The CDR3 region has the DNA TGCAGTGCTGAGGTGGGGAGGTACGAGCAGTACTTC.

This clonotype showed up many times. The rearrangement joins TRBV7-2 to TRBJ2-7, with D possibly being TRBD1 (5 bases). Looked up from germline, CDR1 is SGHTA and CDR2 is FQGNSA. V lost 6 bases to trimming and J lost 2 bases, with 8 bases between them. The CDR3 spans 12 residues. The CDR3 protein is CASSQDTYEQYF. CDR3 nucleotide sequence: TGTGCCAGCAGTCAGGACACCTACGAGCAGTACTTC.

This clonotype was found many times. The CDR3 sequence: CASSLAWRDGAETQYF. CDR3 nucleotides: TGTGCCAGCAGCTTAGCATGGCGGGACGGGGCAGAGACCCAGTACTTC. This rearrangement joins TRBV7-2 to TRBJ2-5; tentative D call: TRBD2 (6 bases). CDR3 length: 16 amino acids. From germline, CDR1 is SGHTA and CDR2 FQGNSA. V was cut by 0 bases and J by 4 bases, with 15 bases left in between.

The J gene is TRBJ1-6, the V gene TRBV10-3; perhaps TRBD1 as D (5 bases). The CDR3 extends over 12 amino acids. Germline lookup yields CDR1 ENHRY and CDR2 SYGVKD. V gave up 10 bases and J gave up 9 bases, with 13 bases separating them. The CDR3, as DNA: TGTGCCAGCTTCAGGGAGGGTTCACCCCTCCACTTT. Its protein product is CASFREGSPLHF.

The genes are TRBV9 and TRBJ1-6, with 9 positions matching TRBD1. V dropped 4 bases and J dropped 17; count of bases not matched to a gene: 10. This CDR3 has 13 amino acids. CDR1 and CDR2 (germline): SGDLS, YYNGEE. The CDR3 DNA reads TGTGCCAGCAGCCCCCGGGACAGGGACCTCTTCCACTTT. Protein sequence: CASSPRDRDLFHF.

In this sample, this clonotype turned up many times. V and J are TRBV7-2 and TRBJ1-3; no clear D. Germline lookup yields CDR1 SGHTA and CDR2 FQGNSA. Trimming pared 2 bases from V and 0 bases from J, leaving 8 bases between. This CDR3 has 15 amino acids. The CDR3 region is CASSLSTFSGNTIYF. CDR3 in DNA: TGTGCCAGCAGCTTATCCACCTTCTCTGGAAACACCATATATTTT.